This TCR beta chain comes out of a study of regulatory T cells. As for this clone: As yet, its antigen is unknown.

Study conclusions and caveats: Hydrophobic residues at CDR3 positions 6 and 7 were enriched in conventional CD4+ T cells of CD3G-deficient patients.

Every patient with CD3G deficiency had evidence of autoimmunity. CD4+ cells were sorted into CD25-high CD127-low regulatory cells and CD25-low CD127-high conventional cells. The V gene's germline CDR1 is MNHNY and CDR2 SVGAGI (reference sequence). Trimming removed 2 bases from V and 7 bases from J, with 6 bases in between. There are 12 residues in the CDR3. The primer mix had 52 TRBV and 13 TRBJ primers. Libraries were prepared by immunoSEQ multiplex PCR; TCRdb keeps only in-frame clonotypes and omits some of them. The sample consists of tens of thousands of clones, 85% to 95% of them appearing once. The sequencing sample was made of conventional CD4+ T cells sorted from blood. This clonotype was obtained from a person aged 18 to 35 with CD3G deficiency. The chain combines TRBV6-6 with TRBJ2-1, with D possibly TRBD1 on 6 matching bases. The CDR3 nucleotides are TGTGCCAGCAGTTACAGGGGGAATGAGCAGTTCTTC. This gives the protein CASSYRGNEQFF.